The 26 T cell receptor beta chains given below trace back to one sample, sequenced in a study of cytomegalovirus exposure and HLA in healthy donors. It was with 60 Vbeta and 13 Jbeta primers that the PCR ran. The assay was immunoSEQ multiplex PCR, and TCRdb's table has in-frame clones only and misses some. This table holds roughly 200,000 clones, around 75% found once. Sequenced material: PBMCs. The receptors were gathered from a male donor in good health and CMV-seronegative.

The genes are TRBV7-3 and TRBJ1-2, with 7 bases matching TRBD1. The CDR3 loop spans 17 amino acids. Germline V gene data show CDR1 as SGHTA and CDR2 as FQGTGA. Trimming cost V 5 bases and J 2 bases; bases outside gene matches: 14. The CDR3 loop is CASSTIGGAGGNYGYTF. CDR3 DNA: TGTGCCAGCAGCACTATCGGGGGGGCAGGGGGGAACTATGGCTACACCTTC.

The chain couples TRBV7-6 to TRBJ1-1; no clear D. Trimming removed 5 bases from V and 3 bases from J, with 19 bases in between. The CDR3 totals 16 residues. Germline values: CDR1 SGHVS, CDR2 FNYEAQ. CDR3 in amino acids: CASSPRGLGIDTEAFF. In nucleotides, the CDR3 is TGTGCCAGCAGCCCCCGAGGGTTGGGGATAGACACTGAAGCTTTCTTT. The whole variable domain, remainder taken from reference TRBV7-6 and TRBJ1-1, is GAGVSQSPRYKVTKRGQDVALRCDPISGHVSLYWYRQALGQGPEFLTYFNYEAQQDKSGLPNDRFSAERPEGSISTLTIQRTEQRDSAMYRCASSPRGLGIDTEAFFGQGTRLTVV.

The J gene is TRBJ2-3, the V gene TRBV5-1; D remains ambiguous. The germline gives CDR1 SGHRS, CDR2 YFSETQ. V lost 0 bases and J lost 3, with 5 bases in between. This CDR3 has 13 amino acids. CDR3 bases: TGCGCCAGCAGCTTGGCCGTGACAGATACGCAGTATTTT. Amino acid sequence: CASSLAVTDTQYF.

The chain employs TRBV7-3 and TRBJ1-6; possibly TRBD1 for D (6 bases). Trimming left V 2 bases short and J 8 bases short, with 13 bases between. This CDR3 spans 15 amino acids. The germline gives CDR1 SGHTA, CDR2 FQGTGA. The CDR3, as DNA: TGTGCCAGCAGCTTAGACAGGATCCCGCATTCACCCCTCCACTTT. It yields the protein CASSLDRIPHSPLHF.

The chain recombines TRBV10-3 with TRBJ1-1; the match to TRBD1 covers 9 bases. Per the germline V gene, CDR1 is ENHRY and CDR2 is SYGVKD. This CDR3 spans 13 amino acids. J gave up 4 bases and V 11 bases, and 8 bases lay outside the gene matches. This chain's CDR3 is CAATGTGSTEAFF. CDR3 DNA sequence: TGTGCCGCCACCGGGACAGGGTCCACTGAAGCTTTCTTT.

The chain carries TRBV30 and TRBJ2-1; 8 nucleotides agree with TRBD2. Germline CDR1 GTSNPN, CDR2 SVGIG (reference sequence). V was pared by 2 bases and J by 8 bases, with 11 bases of the junction left unmatched. The CDR3 contains 15 residues. The CDR3 region is CAWSPYSGTRDEQFF. In DNA, the CDR3 is TGTGCCTGGAGTCCTTATAGCGGGACCCGGGATGAGCAGTTCTTC. The entire variable domain, with the rest obtained from reference TRBV30 and TRBJ2-1, is as follows: SQTIHQWPATLVQPVGSPLSLECTVEGTSNPNLYWYRQAAGRGLQLLFYSVGIGQISSEVPQNLSASRPQDRQFILSSKKLLLSDSGFYLCAWSPYSGTRDEQFFGPGTRLTVL.

DNA for the CDR3: TGTGCCAGCAGCACCCGACAGGGGAGGAACACCGGGGAGCTGTTTTTT. Translation gives CASSTRQGRNTGELFF. This rearrangement joins TRBV13 to TRBJ2-2, with 8 bases that match TRBD1. This CDR3 has 16 residues. Trimming removed 5 bases from V and 1 base from J; junction bases left unmatched: 6. The germline V gene encodes CDR1 PRHDT and CDR2 FYEKMQ (reference sequence).

The chain is built from TRBV28 and TRBJ2-1; 9 nucleotides agree with TRBD2. The CDR3 sequence is 16 residues long. Germline values: CDR1 MDHEN, CDR2 SYDVKM. J gave up 1 base and V 6 bases, and 7 bases lay outside the gene matches. Here the CDR3 reads CASSPPTSGSYNEQFF. CDR3 bases: TGTGCCAGCAGCCCCCCGACTAGCGGTTCCTACAATGAGCAGTTCTTC.

CDR3 DNA: TGTGCCACCAGCAGAGATTGGCCAGGGGCTGGAAACACCATATATTTT. As protein: CATSRDWPGAGNTIYF. V and J are TRBV15 and TRBJ1-3, with a tentative D call TRBD1 (6 bases). Germline lookup yields CDR1 LNHNV and CDR2 YYDKDF (reference sequence). Trimming left V 0 bases short and J 2 bases short, with 11 bases between. The CDR3 runs to 16 residues. The variable domain in full, with the rest retrieved from reference TRBV15 and TRBJ1-3, is DAMVIQNPRYQVTQFGKPVTLSCSQTLNHNVMYWYQQKSSQAPKLLFHYYDKDFNNEADTPDNFQSRRPNTSFCFLDIRSPGLGDTAMYLCATSRDWPGAGNTIYFGEGSWLTVV.

This sequence joins TRBV6-5 and TRBJ2-2; a weak D match, TRBD1 (5 bases). This CDR3 is built from 15 residues. The V gene lost 2 bases and the J gene lost 6 bases, with 13 bases spanning the gap. The germline V gene has CDR1 MNHEY and CDR2 SVGAGI. The CDR3 loop reads CASSYRQGDAGELFF. CDR3 DNA: TGTGCCAGCAGTTACAGGCAGGGCGATGCCGGGGAGCTGTTTTTT.

V gene TRBV19 combines with J gene TRBJ1-6; D is ambiguous. The CDR3 is 16 amino acids. V was pared by 5 bases and J by 2 bases, with 13 bases between. Per the germline V gene, CDR1 is LNHDA and CDR2 is SQIVND (reference sequence). The CDR3 nucleotides read TGTGCCAGTAGTGACCTATTGGGCACCTATAATTCACCCCTCCACTTT. It specifies CASSDLLGTYNSPLHF.

This chain uses TRBV2 with TRBJ1-5; no reliable D call. The CDR3 contains 13 residues. The germline V and J ends were trimmed by 6 bases and 2 bases, with 8 bases remaining between them. Germline CDR1 reads SNHLY; CDR2 reads FYNNEI. The CDR3: CASRKEGNQPQHF. The CDR3 DNA is TGTGCCAGCAGGAAGGAGGGCAATCAGCCCCAGCATTTT. Supplemented by reference TRBV2 and TRBJ1-5, the full variable domain reads EPEVTQTPSHQVTQMGQEVILRCVPISNHLYFYWYRQILGQKVEFLVSFYNNEISEKSEIFDDQFSVERPDGSNFTLKIRSTKLEDSAMYFCASRKEGNQPQHFGDGTRLSIL.

This rearrangement joins TRBV6-1 to TRBJ2-1; 13 nucleotides align to TRBD2. The V gene end was trimmed by 5 bases and the J gene end by 8 bases; junction bases not matched to a gene: 6. CDR1 and CDR2 (germline): MNHNS, SASEGT. The CDR3 consists of 15 residues. The chain's CDR3 is CASSPGTSGNYEQFF. The CDR3 DNA reads TGTGCCAGCAGTCCCGGGACTAGCGGGAACTATGAGCAGTTCTTC.

In DNA form, the CDR3 reads TGTGCCAGCAGTGGGGGACAGGGAATCTATGGCTACACCTTC. Translating it yields CASSGGQGIYGYTF. The genes are TRBV2 and TRBJ1-2; TRBD1 agrees at 9 bases. Per the germline V gene, CDR1 is SNHLY and CDR2 is FYNNEI. V shed 4 bases, J shed 4 bases, and the junction held 4 bases outside the gene matches. The CDR3 runs to 14 residues.

A few counts support this clone. The CDR3 bases are TGTGCCTGGCGTAACAGGGGAAATCAGCCCCAGCATTTT. As protein: CAWRNRGNQPQHF. This sequence joins TRBV30 and TRBJ1-5, with 7 bases fitting TRBD1. Germline lookup yields CDR1 GTSNPN and CDR2 SVGIG (reference sequence). This CDR3 region has 13 residues. V shed 5 bases, J shed 4 bases, and the junction held 5 bases outside the gene matches.

This chain connects TRBV29-1 to TRBJ1-1; maybe TRBD1 (6 bases). V lost 1 base and J 0 bases, leaving 18 bases between the germline ends. Per germline, CDR1 SQVTM and CDR2 ANQGSEA. This CDR3 has 17 amino acids. The CDR3 region is CSVEGVNRANLNTEAFF. CDR3 DNA sequence: TGCAGCGTTGAAGGGGTAAACAGGGCCAATTTGAACACTGAAGCTTTCTTT.

The genes are TRBV21-1 and TRBJ2-1; TRBD2, the table's D call, was not compared with the DNA. TRBV21-1 is a pseudogene. The length of the CDR3 is 16 residues. The CDR3 DNA follows: TGTGCCAGCAGCTCCCGCGGGAGGGCCGGATACAATGAGCAGTTCTTC. Protein sequence: CASSSRGRAGYNEQFF.

This clone was seen just once. The sample holds other DNA sequences that translate to the same CDR3. The V call is TRBV20-1, the J call TRBJ1-1, with TRBD1 as a possible D gene (6 bases). The germline CDR1 and CDR2 sequences are DFQATT and SNEGSKA (reference sequence). This CDR3 spans 9 amino acids. V was shortened by 6 bases and J by 11 bases, with 10 bases between the two germline ends. DNA of the CDR3: TGCAGTGCGGGGACAAAGGCTTTCTTT. It yields the protein CSAGTKAFF.

The rearrangement links TRBV6-5 to TRBJ2-5, with TRBD2 matching over 7 bases. There are 16 residues in the CDR3. Trimming took 0 bases from V and 3 from J; bases not matched to a gene: 7. CDR1 is MNHEY and CDR2 is SVGAGI in the germline V gene. The CDR3 nucleotides read TGTGCCAGCAGTTACTCCGAGGGAGGGCCGGAAGAGACCCAGTACTTC. Its translation: CASSYSEGGPEETQYF.

V usage is TRBV28 and J usage is TRBJ1-5; no definite D call. This CDR3 has 14 amino acids. The V end was cut by 3 bases, the J end by 7 bases, with 13 bases between. Germline-derived CDR1 and CDR2 are MDHEN and SYDVKM. CDR3 sequence reads: CASSFRGKGQPQHF. The CDR3, as DNA: TGTGCCAGCAGTTTTCGGGGAAAGGGACAGCCCCAGCATTTT.

The chain has TRBV5-6 and TRBJ2-7; 9 bases align to TRBD1. The CDR3 sequence is 14 residues long. V lost 4 bases and J lost 2; bases outside the gene matches: 4. Per germline, CDR1 SGHDT and CDR2 YYEEEE. CDR3 DNA: TGTGCCAGCAGCCAAGGGACAGGGACCTACGAGCAGTACTTC. Translated: CASSQGTGTYEQYF.

This chain connects TRBV6-6 to TRBJ2-2, with 10 bases matching TRBD1. Germline V gene lookup returns CDR1 MNHNY and CDR2 SVGAGI (reference sequence). V was pared by 8 bases and J by 2 bases, with 2 bases of the junction left unmatched. There are 14 residues in the CDR3. The CDR3 reads CASGDRGNTGELFF. The DNA of the CDR3 is TGTGCCAGCGGGGACAGGGGTAACACCGGGGAGCTGTTTTTT.

The chain combines TRBV6-6 with TRBJ2-5, with a possible D match to TRBD2 (6 bases). Trimming pared 0 bases from V and 5 bases from J, leaving 13 bases between. Germline V gene sequence: CDR1 MNHNY, CDR2 SVGAGI (reference sequence). The CDR3 sequence is 15 residues long. This CDR3 is CASSYSTAGRETQYF. The CDR3 DNA sequence: TGTGCCAGCAGTTACTCGACTGCGGGGCGGGAGACCCAGTACTTC.

A single count supports this clone. The chain carries TRBV6-5 and TRBJ1-2; 7 bases are shared with TRBD1. Per germline, CDR1 MNHEY and CDR2 SVGAGI. V dropped 6 bases and J dropped 4; count of bases not matched to a gene: 5. CDR3 length: 13 residues. The CDR3 reads CASSRDSLYGYTF. In DNA, the CDR3 is TGTGCCAGCAGCAGGGACAGCCTCTATGGCTACACCTTC.

This sequence joins TRBV9 and TRBJ1-2; the match to TRBD1 covers 8 bases. Germline V gene data show CDR1 as SGDLS and CDR2 as YYNGEE. The length of the CDR3 is 15 residues. The ends lost 3 bases at V and 8 bases at J; junction bases unmatched: 12. The CDR3 DNA sequence: TGTGCCAGCAGCGAGGGACAGGCGGCCGCGGGGGGCTACACCTTC. This codes for CASSEGQAAAGGYTF. Combining the CDR3 with reference TRBV9 and TRBJ1-2 gives the whole variable domain DSGVTQTPKHLITATGQRVTLRCSPRSGDLSVYWYQQSLDQGLQFLIQYYNGEERAKGNILERFSAQQFPDLHSELNLSSLELGDSALYFCASSEGQAAAGGYTFGSGTRLTVV.

V usage is TRBV27 and J usage is TRBJ1-5, with 12 positions matching TRBD1. Germline V gives CDR1 MNHEY, CDR2 SMNVEV (reference sequence). J was trimmed by 4 bases and V by 1 base; bases with no gene match: 5. The CDR3 loop spans 17 amino acids. CDR3 nucleotides: TGTGCCAGCAGTTTATTGGGACAGGGGGCTCCGAATCAGCCCCAGCATTTT. Protein sequence: CASSLLGQGAPNQPQHF.